This paragraph covers one T cell receptor beta chain sequence. Isolated RNA was reverse transcribed into cDNA used as the sequencing template. Measured with immunoSEQ multiplex PCR; TCRdb has only the in-frame clones, and not every one. The sample contains just over 150,000 clones, 45% to 55% of which appear only once. The trim removed 2 bases at V and 6 bases at J, leaving 0 bases unmatched. The CDR3 is made up of 13 amino acids. In germline, CDR1 is MGHDK, CDR2 SYGVNS. Peripheral blood and lesional scalp punch biopsies were taken from alopecia areata patients. These data come from a study of CD8+ T cells in alopecia areata.

This chain connects TRBV25-1 to TRBJ1-1; TRBD1 matches at 10 bases. The sequences come from CD8+ T cells sorted from blood, collected at week 0. The TCR originated in a human donor with alopecia areata. Here the CDR3 DNA reads TGTGCCAGCAGTGAAGGGACAGGGGCTGAAGCTTTCTTT. Translated, it gives CASSEGTGAEAFF. Combining the CDR3 with reference TRBV25-1 and TRBJ1-1 gives the whole variable domain EADIYQTPRYLVIGTGKKITLECSQTMGHDKMYWYQQDPGMELHLIHYSYGVNSTEKGDLSSESTVSRIRTEHFPLTLESARPSHTSQYLCASSEGTGAEAFFGQGTRLTVV.